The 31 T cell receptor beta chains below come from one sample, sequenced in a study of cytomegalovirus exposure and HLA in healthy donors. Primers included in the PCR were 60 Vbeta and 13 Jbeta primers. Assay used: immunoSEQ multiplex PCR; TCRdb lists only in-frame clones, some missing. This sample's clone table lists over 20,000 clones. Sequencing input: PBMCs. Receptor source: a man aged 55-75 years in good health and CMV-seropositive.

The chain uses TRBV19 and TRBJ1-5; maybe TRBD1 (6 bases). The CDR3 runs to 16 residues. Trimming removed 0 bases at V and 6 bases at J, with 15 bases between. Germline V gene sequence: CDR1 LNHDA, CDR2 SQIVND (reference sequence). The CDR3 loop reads CASSIDANQGIQPQHF. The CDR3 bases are TGTGCCAGTAGTATAGACGCGAACCAGGGGATTCAGCCCCAGCATTTT.

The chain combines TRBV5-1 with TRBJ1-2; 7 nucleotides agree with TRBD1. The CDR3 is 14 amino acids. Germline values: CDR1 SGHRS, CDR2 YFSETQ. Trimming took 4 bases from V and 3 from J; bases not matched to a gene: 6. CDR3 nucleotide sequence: TGCGCCAGCAGCCTCGGGACAGACGACTATGGCTACACCTTC. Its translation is CASSLGTDDYGYTF.

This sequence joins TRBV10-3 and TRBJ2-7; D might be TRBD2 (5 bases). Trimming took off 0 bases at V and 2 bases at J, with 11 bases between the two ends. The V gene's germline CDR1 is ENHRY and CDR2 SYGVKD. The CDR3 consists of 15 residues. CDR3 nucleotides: TGTGCCATCAGTGAGTCCGGGATAGGGACCTACGAGCAGTACTTC. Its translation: CAISESGIGTYEQYF.

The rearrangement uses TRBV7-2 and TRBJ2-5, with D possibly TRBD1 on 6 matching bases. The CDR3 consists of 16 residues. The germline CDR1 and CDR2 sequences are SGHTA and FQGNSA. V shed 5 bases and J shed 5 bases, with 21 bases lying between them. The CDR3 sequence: CASSRGSRGSGETQYF. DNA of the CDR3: TGTGCCAGCAGCCGGGGTTCTAGGGGGTCAGGGGAGACCCAGTACTTC. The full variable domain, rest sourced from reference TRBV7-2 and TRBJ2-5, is GAGVSQSPSNKVTEKGKDVELRCDPISGHTALYWYRQSLGQGLEFLIYFQGNSAPDKSGLPSDRFSAERTGGSVSTLTIQRTQQEDSAVYLCASSRGSRGSGETQYFGPGTRLLVL.

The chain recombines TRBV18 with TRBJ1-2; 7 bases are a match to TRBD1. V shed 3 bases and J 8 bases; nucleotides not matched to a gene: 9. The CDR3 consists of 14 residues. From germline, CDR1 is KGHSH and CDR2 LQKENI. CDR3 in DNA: TGTGCCAGCTCACCTTCTGACAGGGAGGTGGGCTACACCTTC. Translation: CASSPSDREVGYTF.

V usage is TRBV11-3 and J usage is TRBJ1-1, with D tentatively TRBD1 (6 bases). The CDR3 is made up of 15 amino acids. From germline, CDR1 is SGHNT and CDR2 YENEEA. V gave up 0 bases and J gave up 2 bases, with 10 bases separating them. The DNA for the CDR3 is TGTGCCAGCAGCTTAGATGCAGGGGCAAACACTGAAGCTTTCTTT. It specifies CASSLDAGANTEAFF.

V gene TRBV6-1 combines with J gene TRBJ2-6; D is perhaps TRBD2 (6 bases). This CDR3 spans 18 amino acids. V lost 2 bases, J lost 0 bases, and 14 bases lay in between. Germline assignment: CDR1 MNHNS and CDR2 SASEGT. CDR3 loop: CASSELAGGISGANVLTF. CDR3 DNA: TGTGCCAGCAGTGAATTGGCAGGAGGGATCTCTGGGGCCAACGTCCTGACTTTC.

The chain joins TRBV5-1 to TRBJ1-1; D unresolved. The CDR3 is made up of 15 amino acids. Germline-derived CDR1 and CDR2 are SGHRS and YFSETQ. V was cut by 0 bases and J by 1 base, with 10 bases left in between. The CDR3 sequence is CASSLGRFGNTEAFF. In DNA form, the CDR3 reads TGCGCCAGCAGCTTGGGCAGGTTTGGGAACACTGAAGCTTTCTTT.

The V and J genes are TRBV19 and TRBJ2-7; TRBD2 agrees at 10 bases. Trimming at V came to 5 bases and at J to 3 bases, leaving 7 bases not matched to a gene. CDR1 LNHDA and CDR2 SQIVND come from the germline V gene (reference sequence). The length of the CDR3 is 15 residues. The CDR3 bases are TGTGCCAGTAGTGTCCCTAGCGGGAGAGGCTACGAGCAGTACTTC. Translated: CASSVPSGRGYEQYF.

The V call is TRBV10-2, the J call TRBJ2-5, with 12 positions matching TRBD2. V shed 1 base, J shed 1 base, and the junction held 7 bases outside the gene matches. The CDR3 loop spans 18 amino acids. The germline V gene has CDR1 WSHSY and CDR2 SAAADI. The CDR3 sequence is CASSEFRGLAGTQETQYF. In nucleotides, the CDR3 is TGCGCCAGCAGTGAGTTCAGGGGACTAGCGGGTACCCAAGAGACCCAGTACTTC.

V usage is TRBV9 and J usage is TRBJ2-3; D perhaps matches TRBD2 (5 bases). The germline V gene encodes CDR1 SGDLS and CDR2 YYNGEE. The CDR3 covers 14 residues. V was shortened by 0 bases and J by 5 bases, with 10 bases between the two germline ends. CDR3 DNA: TGTGCCAGCAGCGTAGGTGACTACTTAGATACGCAGTATTTT. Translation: CASSVGDYLDTQYF.

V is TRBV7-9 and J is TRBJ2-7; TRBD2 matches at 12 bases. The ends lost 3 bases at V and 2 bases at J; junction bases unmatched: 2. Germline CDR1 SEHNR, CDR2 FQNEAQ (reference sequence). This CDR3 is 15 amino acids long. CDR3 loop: CASSFGLAGPYEQYF. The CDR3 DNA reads TGTGCCAGCAGCTTTGGACTAGCGGGACCCTACGAGCAGTACTTC.

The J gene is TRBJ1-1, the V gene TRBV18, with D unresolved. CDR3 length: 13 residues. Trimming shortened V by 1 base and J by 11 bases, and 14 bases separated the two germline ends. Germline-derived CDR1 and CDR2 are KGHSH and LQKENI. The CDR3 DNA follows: TGTGCCAGCTCACCACAGGCAGGTGAGTTGGCTTTCTTT. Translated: CASSPQAGELAFF.

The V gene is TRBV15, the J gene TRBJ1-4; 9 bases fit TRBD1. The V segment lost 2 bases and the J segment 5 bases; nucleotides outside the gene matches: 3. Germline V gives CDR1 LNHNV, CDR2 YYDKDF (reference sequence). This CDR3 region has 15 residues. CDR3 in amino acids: CATSRQTGGNEKLFF. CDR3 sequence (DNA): TGTGCCACCAGCAGACAGACAGGGGGGAATGAAAAACTGTTTTTT.

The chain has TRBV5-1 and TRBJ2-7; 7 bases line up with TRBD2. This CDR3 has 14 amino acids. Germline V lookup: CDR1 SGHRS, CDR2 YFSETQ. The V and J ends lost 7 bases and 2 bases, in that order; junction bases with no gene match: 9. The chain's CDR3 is CASAPGGSTYEQYF. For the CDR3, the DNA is TGCGCCAGCGCACCGGGAGGATCAACCTACGAGCAGTACTTC.

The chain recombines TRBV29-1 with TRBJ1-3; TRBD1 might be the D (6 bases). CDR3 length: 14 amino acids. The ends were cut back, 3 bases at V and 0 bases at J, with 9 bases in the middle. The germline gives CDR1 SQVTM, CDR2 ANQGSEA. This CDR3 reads CSVDTGTSGNTIYF. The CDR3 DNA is TGCAGCGTTGACACAGGGACCTCTGGAAACACCATATATTTT.

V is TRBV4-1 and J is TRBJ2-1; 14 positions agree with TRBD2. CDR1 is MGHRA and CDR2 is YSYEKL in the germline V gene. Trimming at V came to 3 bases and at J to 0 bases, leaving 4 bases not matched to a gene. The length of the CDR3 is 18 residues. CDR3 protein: CASSQRLAGGPSYNEQFF. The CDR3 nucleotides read TGCGCCAGCAGCCAGAGACTAGCGGGAGGGCCCTCCTACAATGAGCAGTTCTTC.

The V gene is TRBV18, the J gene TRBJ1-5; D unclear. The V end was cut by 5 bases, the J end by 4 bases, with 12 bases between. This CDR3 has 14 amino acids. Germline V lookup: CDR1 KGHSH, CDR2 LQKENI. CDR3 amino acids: CASSLEQGNQPQHF. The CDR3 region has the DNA TGTGCCAGCTCATTGGAGCAAGGAAATCAGCCCCAGCATTTT.

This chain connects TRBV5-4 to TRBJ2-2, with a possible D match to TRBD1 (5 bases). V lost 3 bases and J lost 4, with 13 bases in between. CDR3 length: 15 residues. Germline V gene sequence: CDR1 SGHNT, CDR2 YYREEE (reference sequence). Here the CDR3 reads CASSSLVGLTGELFF. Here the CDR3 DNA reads TGTGCCAGCAGCTCACTGGTGGGGCTCACCGGGGAGCTGTTTTTT. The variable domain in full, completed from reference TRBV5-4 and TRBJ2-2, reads ETGVTQSPTHLIKTRGQQVTLRCSSQSGHNTVSWYQQALGQGPQFIFQYYREEENGRGNFPPRFSGLQFPNYSSELNVNALELDDSALYLCASSSLVGLTGELFFGEGSRLTVL.

Here the CDR3 DNA reads TGTGCCAGCAGCTCGGACAGGAACTCTGGAAACACCATATATTTT. This translates into CASSSDRNSGNTIYF. The V gene is TRBV7-9, the J gene TRBJ1-3; 7 bases line up with TRBD1. Unmatched junction bases numbered 3, after V lost 4 bases and J lost 0 bases. This CDR3 has 15 amino acids. CDR1 is SEHNR, CDR2 FQNEAQ, per germline (reference sequence). The full variable domain, its missing parts supplied by reference TRBV7-9 and TRBJ1-3, is DTGVSQNPRHKITKRGQNVTFRCDPISEHNRLYWYRQTLGQGPEFLTYFQNEAQLEKSRLLSDRFSAERPKGSFSTLEIQRTEQGDSAMYLCASSSDRNSGNTIYFGEGSWLTVV.

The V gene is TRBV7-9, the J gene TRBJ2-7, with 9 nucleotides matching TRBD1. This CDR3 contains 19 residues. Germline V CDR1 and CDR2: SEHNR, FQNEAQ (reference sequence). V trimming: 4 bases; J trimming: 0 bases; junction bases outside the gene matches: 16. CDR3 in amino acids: CASSSYLPGQGASSYEQYF. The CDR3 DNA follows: TGTGCCAGCAGCTCATACCTACCGGGACAGGGAGCCAGCTCCTACGAGCAGTACTTC.

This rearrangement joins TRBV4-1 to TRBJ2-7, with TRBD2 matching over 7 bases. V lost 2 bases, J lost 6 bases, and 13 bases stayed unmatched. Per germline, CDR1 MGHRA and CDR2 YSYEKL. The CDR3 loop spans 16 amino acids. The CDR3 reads CASSQREGTTLGEQYF. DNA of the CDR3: TGCGCCAGCAGCCAAAGAGAAGGGACTACACTCGGCGAGCAGTACTTC.

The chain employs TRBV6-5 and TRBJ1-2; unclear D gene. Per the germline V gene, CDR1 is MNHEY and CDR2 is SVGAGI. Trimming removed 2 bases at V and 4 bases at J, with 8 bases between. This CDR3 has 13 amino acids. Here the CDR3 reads CASSYRSGYGYTF. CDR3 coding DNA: TGTGCCAGCAGTTACCGGTCAGGCTATGGCTACACCTTC.

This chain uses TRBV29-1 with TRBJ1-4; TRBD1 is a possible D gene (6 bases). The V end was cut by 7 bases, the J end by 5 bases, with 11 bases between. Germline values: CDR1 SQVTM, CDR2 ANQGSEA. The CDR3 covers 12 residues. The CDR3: CSAWTENEKLFF. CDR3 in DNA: TGCAGCGCCTGGACAGAAAATGAAAAACTGTTTTTT.

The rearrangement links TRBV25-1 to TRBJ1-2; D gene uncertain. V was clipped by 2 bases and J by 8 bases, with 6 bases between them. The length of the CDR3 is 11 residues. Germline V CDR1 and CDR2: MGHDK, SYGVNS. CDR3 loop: CASSESGGYTF. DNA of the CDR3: TGTGCCAGCAGTGAAAGCGGCGGCTACACCTTC.

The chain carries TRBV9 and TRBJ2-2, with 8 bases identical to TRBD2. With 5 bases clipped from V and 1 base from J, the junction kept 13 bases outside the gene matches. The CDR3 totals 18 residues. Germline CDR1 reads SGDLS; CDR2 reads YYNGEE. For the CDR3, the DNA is TGTGCCAGCAGGGGGGGGAGGGCTAGCGGGCTGAACACCGGGGAGCTGTTTTTT. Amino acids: CASRGGRASGLNTGELFF.

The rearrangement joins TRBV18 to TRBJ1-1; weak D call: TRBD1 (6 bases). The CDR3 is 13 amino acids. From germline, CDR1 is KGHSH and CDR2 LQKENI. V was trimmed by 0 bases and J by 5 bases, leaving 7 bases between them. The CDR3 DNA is TGTGCCAGCTCACCACCGAGGGGGACTGAAGCTTTCTTT. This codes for CASSPPRGTEAFF.

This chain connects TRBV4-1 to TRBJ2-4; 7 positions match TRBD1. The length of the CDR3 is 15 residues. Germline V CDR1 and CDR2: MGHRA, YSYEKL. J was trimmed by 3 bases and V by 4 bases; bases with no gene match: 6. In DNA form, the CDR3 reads TGCGCCAGCAGCCGAACCGGGACAGACAAAAACATTCAGTACTTC. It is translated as CASSRTGTDKNIQYF.

The DNA of the CDR3 is TGCGCCAGCAGCTTGGGAGGACAGGGCCGTGGGGAGACCCAGTACTTC. Amino acid sequence: CASSLGGQGRGETQYF. The chain carries TRBV5-1 and TRBJ2-5, with 8 bases fitting TRBD1. The CDR3 contains 16 residues. The germline gives CDR1 SGHRS, CDR2 YFSETQ. The V gene end was trimmed by 0 bases and the J gene end by 5 bases; junction bases not matched to a gene: 9.

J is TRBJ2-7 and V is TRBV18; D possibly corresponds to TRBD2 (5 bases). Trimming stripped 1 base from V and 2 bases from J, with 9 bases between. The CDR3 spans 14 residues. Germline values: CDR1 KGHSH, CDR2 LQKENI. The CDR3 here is CASSPLEGTYEQYF. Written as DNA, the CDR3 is TGTGCCAGCTCACCACTTGAGGGAACCTACGAGCAGTACTTC.

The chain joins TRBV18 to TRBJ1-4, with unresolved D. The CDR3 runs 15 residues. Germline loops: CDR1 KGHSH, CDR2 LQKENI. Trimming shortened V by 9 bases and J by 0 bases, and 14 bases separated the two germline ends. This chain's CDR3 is CASSNTEATNEKLFF. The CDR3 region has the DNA TGTGCCAGTTCGAATACGGAGGCAACTAATGAAAAACTGTTTTTT.